This TCR beta chain is from a study of cytomegalovirus exposure and HLA in healthy donors (TCRdb year 2017). In terms of the full investigation: An earlier analysis of 587 of the donors reported 276 Gb of sequence data and around 110 million unique TCR beta sequences obtained from roughly 180 million T cells. An early release that covered approximately 600 HLA-typed donors contained approximately 300 gigabases of sequencing data and around 80 million unique TCR sequences. Of the 300 to 450 genotyped donors, roughly 85% fell in the genetic ancestry cluster associated with self-reported Caucasian donors. The study aimed to test whether signatures of past pathogen exposure could be identified by cataloging public T cell receptors. The study profiled the T cell repertoires of 500 to 800 subjects by immunosequencing and related them to cytomegalovirus serostatus. Besides the first cohort of 550 to 750 subjects, a separate validation cohort made up of roughly 130 different subjects was used. High-throughput TCR immunosequencing, statistical association of individual TCRs with disease status, and machine learning were combined to predict cytomegalovirus infection status. To study patterns of TCR occurrence, a later analysis re-analyzed previously published TCR beta repertoires from 600 to 750 donors and added high-resolution HLA genotyping. In the later analysis, no new phenotypic data were used to find candidate immune exposures; instead, reliance was placed on TCR beta sequences and their occurrence across donors. An earlier analysis of 587 of the donors used high-throughput TCR beta sequencing to judge whether each TCR beta V gene segment behaved as functional or pseudogenic. Alongside the repertoire data, information on donor age, sex, ethnicity and CMV serostatus was compiled. Genome-wide SNP genotypes for about three fifths of the roughly 670 donors were used in a later genetic analysis, which treated that subset as a discovery cohort. Every repertoire in the discovery cohort had been generated on one and the same sequencing platform. HLA typing included class I and class II loci at four-digit resolution. Typing coverage varied by locus: 629-630 donors for A, B, C, DRB1 and DQB1; more than 500 for DQA1; about 590 for DPA1; some 470 for DPB1. About 5 DR-DQ haplotypes were handled as single units for association and clustering, since linkage in the cohort was strong. On average, roughly 200,000 unique TCR beta nucleotide sequences were sequenced per donor among 398 genotyped donors of the cohort, with approximately 18% of those sequences being non-productive. What the study reported, not specific to this receptor: A cluster of highly shared sequence variants was judged likely to be a technical artifact of the sequencing pipeline. The classifier was reported to diagnose cytomegalovirus status with high specificity and sensitivity in both the original and validation cohorts. Immune exposure information for the cohort was limited to CMV serostatus. Compared with equally common non-associated chains, HLA-associated TCR beta chains in a later analysis were more clonally expanded and had lower generation probabilities. A few of the identified cytomegalovirus-associated TCR beta chains were confirmed in vitro to be specific for cytomegalovirus antigens. The 87-base-pair reads could not distinguish some IMGT-functional V segments, including TRBV6-2 and TRBV6-3, so those segments were excluded. A further reported finding was that TCR beta sequences accurately predicted the HLA-A and HLA-B alleles for most subjects in the first cohort. Roughly 17 rarely observed V segments, including chromosome 9 orphons, were excluded from the earlier analysis of 550 to 700 of the donors because counts were too low. In a later analysis, TCR association rates were found to vary across HLA loci, with the most associated TCRs seen for DRB1 alleles and the fewest for HLA-C alleles. The authors suggested that the approach could potentially be extended to other disease states and immunological phenotypes. Linkage disequilibrium might explain the correlated functional status among segregating V segments, but an unknown experimental factor could not be excluded. Across donors, most TCR sequences were observed very rarely, whereas some public TCRs were present in many individuals. HLA typing was unavailable for some donors at each locus, so association tests used only the typed subset. In a later genetic analysis, fewer N-insertions in productive TCRs were reported among donors in an Asian-associated ancestry cluster than the roughly 700-donor mean. V-gene and J-gene trimming of TCR beta chains was associated with a missense DCLRE1C variant in a later genetic analysis, and the association was replicated in an independent cohort. In this cohort, only TCR beta chains were sequenced, and detectable features were limited by the absence of alpha or paired-chain data. A later analysis found that most CMV-associated TCR beta chains appeared HLA-restricted, with HLA associations seemingly driven largely by CMV exposure. Presence/absence analyses assumed roughly uniform sequencing depth across donors, an assumption that may not hold. Several of the top co-occurrence clusters appeared to be linked to parvovirus B19, influenza, CMV and Epstein-Barr virus, according to a later analysis. A later analysis associated some 17,000 TCR beta sequences with specific HLA alleles at a false discovery rate of 0.05. Strong co-occurrence of HLA alleles, especially DR and DQ, made assigning TCR associations to individual alleles difficult. Broadly in line with IMGT annotations, most TCR beta V segments showed up in productive rearrangements about 90% or about 30% of the time in an earlier analysis of around 550 of the donors. In the study, some 180 TCR beta chains were listed as associated with cytomegalovirus.

A remark on this clone: Its antigen is unknown. Base qualities are not at hand, and no much larger clone is one base apart.

In total, roughly 670 healthy bone marrow donors made up the cohort. At the time of sampling, every cohort member was nominally healthy, though immune exposures that went unrecorded were likely present. The donor tested CMV seronegative and was one of the 352 seronegative cohort members. A peripheral blood sample was provided by each donor, and peripheral blood mononuclear cells were used for TCR beta sequencing. The Qiagen DNeasy Blood Extraction Kit was used to extract genomic DNA from the blood cell samples. The CDR3 numbers 18 residues from cysteine through phenylalanine. Just CDR3 DNA is preserved here, 54 bases in frame from base 1. Based on the germline V gene, the CDR1 and CDR2 sequences are MGHRA and YSYEKL. Unmatched junction bases come to 10, with V trimmed by 4 bases and J by 0 bases. The library was built by means of the immunoSEQ multiplex PCR assay. The multiplex PCR relied on a mix of 60 forward primers for TCR Vbeta segments and 13 reverse primers for TCR Jbeta segments. The CDR3 region of rearranged TCR beta genes was amplified from genomic DNA with a multiplex PCR assay. The Illumina HiSeq System was used to sequence the amplified TCR beta libraries as 87-base-pair reads. The original methods were these. A later analysis counted tens of millions of unique TCR beta chains across the 550 to 750 repertoires, and some 12 million of these chains were shared by at least two donors. Raw reads were error-corrected and collapsed into unique sequences by a nearest-neighbor algorithm in which closely related sequences were merged to remove PCR and sequencing errors. Alignment of CDR3 sequences to IMGT reference sequences was used to assign V, D and J gene segments. For a sequence to be retained, at least a six-nucleotide match to both a V gene segment and a J gene segment was required. A rearrangement counted as productive if the CDR3 had no stop codons and remained in frame with V and J, and every other rearrangement counted as non-productive. CDR3 was defined according to IMGT convention as the region running from the second conserved V-encoded cysteine to the conserved J-encoded phenylalanine. In an earlier analysis of roughly 580 of the donors, sequences lacking an unambiguous match to a single V gene segment were excluded. In an earlier analysis of almost 600 of the donors, a V segment was called functional when productive rearrangements were above 56.7%, and segregating when the standard deviation between donors exceeded 5%. To diagnose cytomegalovirus status from the catalog of TCR beta chain sequences, a statistical classification framework was built. A later analysis assigned V and J genes by comparing TCR nucleotide sequences with IMGT/GENE-DB human TR gene sequences. The TCRdist pipeline was used in a later analysis to assign CDR3 sequences and most-parsimonious VDJ recombination scenarios. In a later analysis, each TCR beta chain was defined by its CDR3 amino acid sequence together with its V-gene family, and reads without a unique V-gene family were excluded. In a later analysis, 550 to 650 highly shared, low-generation-probability nucleotide sequences were removed to address suspected cross-contamination and a sequencing artifact. For each public chain, a later analysis derived a clonal expansion index from normalized ranks of inferred template counts within each repertoire. Generation probabilities in a later analysis came from a VDJ recombination model fitted to out-of-frame rearrangements, and those results were checked against IGoR. Hypergeometric tests were used in a later analysis to score TCR-TCR, TCR-HLA and TCR-CMV co-occurrence, with a repertoire-size bias correction applied to the TCR pairs. In a later analysis, false discovery rates were estimated by permuting HLA or CMV assignments 20 times. In a later analysis, co-occurring TCRs were grouped with DBSCAN, and TCRdist sequence similarity was added when clustering was performed within HLA-allele-positive subsets. For co-occurrence clustering, repertoires with fewer than 30,000 or more than 120,000 public chains were excluded, along with a handful of repertoires with anomalous nucleotide sharing. The table comes from immuneACCESS by way of TCRdb, which keeps in-frame sequences with V and J called. Part of the clones is missing from these tables; in studies checked, under half for an unresolved V gene and the rest for unknown reasons. V, J and clone size are taken as reported in that table, and D and trimming were inferred from the DNA itself. The table for this sample lists about 120,000 clones; about three quarters of them were counted only once. The ten largest account for more than 1% of the sample.

Sequencing was carried out using PBMCs. The sequence derives from a female donor in good health and CMV-seronegative. Recombination linked TRBV4-1 to TRBJ2-2, with 8 central nucleotides matching TRBD2. The CDR3: CASSRGAGEITNTGELFF. The bases read TGCGCCAGCAGCCGTGGAGCGGGAGAAATAACGAACACCGGGGAGCTGTTTTTT.